The clone carrying this T cell receptor beta chain was seen a single time. The data were taken from a study of CD8 T cells in Susac syndrome. The CDR3 loop spans 14 amino acids. The V gene lost 5 bases and the J gene lost 3 bases, with 13 bases spanning the gap. CDR1 and CDR2 from the germline V gene are SEHNR and FQNEAQ (reference sequence). RNA amounts of roughly 0.5 to 1 ug underwent reverse transcription with random hexamers. Across 54 Vbeta and 13 Jbeta, immunoSEQ multiplex PCR amplified TCR beta CDR3. In TCRdb, the immunoSEQ multiplex PCR reads were re-called with MiXCR into one record per CDR3 protein. The sample records just over 300,000 distinct CDR3 sequences, around 90% being singletons. The multiple sclerosis control group comprised treatment-naive patients with stable or active relapsing-remitting disease.

The V and J genes are TRBV7-9 and TRBJ1-2; D is unclear. The source material was CD4+ T cells from PBMCs. The TCR originated in a human donor with multiple sclerosis. The CDR3 loop reads CASSTELGDYGYTF. The CDR3 DNA sequence: TGTGCCAGCAGCACAGAGCTGGGCGACTATGGCTACACCTTC.